Shown below are 32 T cell receptor beta chains from a single sample sequenced in a study of T-cell memory formation after mild COVID-19. TCRdb called the 5' RACE reads again in MiXCR, with one record for every CDR3 protein. The sample shows about 560,000 distinct CDR3 sequences, about 20% of them seen only once. Sequencing was carried out using PBMCs or a T cell subset sorted from them (not recorded which). All receptors derive from an adult woman who had mild COVID-19 (a few samples of this study predate the infection). Cell type and time point are not known.

This chain connects TRBV7-2 to TRBJ2-2; no clear D. CDR1 SGHTA and CDR2 FQGNSA come from the germline V gene. The CDR3 is 15 residues long. Trimming cost V 2 bases and J 5 bases, with 12 bases left between them. Written as DNA, the CDR3 is TGTGCCAGCAGCTTAAGCCCCTCATGGACCGGGGAGCTGTTTTTT. Its protein is CASSLSPSWTGELFF.

The chain uses TRBV7-9 and TRBJ1-1; D perhaps matches TRBD1 (6 bases). CDR1 SEHNR and CDR2 FQNEAQ come from the germline V gene (reference sequence). The V end lost 2 bases, the J end lost 0 bases, and 16 bases lay between the germline ends. The CDR3 runs 17 residues. CDR3 protein: CASSLPRTVQLNTEAFF. For the CDR3, the DNA is TGTGCCAGCAGCTTACCCCGGACAGTCCAGTTGAACACTGAAGCTTTCTTT.

This clonotype was picked up one time. This chain connects TRBV10-3 to TRBJ2-5; 16 nucleotides line up with TRBD2. The V gene end was trimmed by 6 bases and the J gene end by 8 bases; junction bases not matched to a gene: 6. Looked up from germline, CDR1 is ENHRY and CDR2 is SYGVKD. The CDR3 contains 15 residues. The CDR3 protein is CAISGTSGGDGTQYF. CDR3 DNA: TGTGCCATCAGCGGGACTAGCGGGGGGGACGGTACCCAGTACTTC.

This clonotype was recorded many times. The rearrangement links TRBV12-3 or TRBV12-4 to TRBJ2-3, with D perhaps matching TRBD2 (5 bases). The CDR3 runs 12 residues. The V gene lost 3 bases and the J gene lost 9 bases, with 10 bases spanning the gap. CDR3 DNA sequence: TGTGCCAGCAGTTTTTCGGGAAGAACGCAGTATTTT. Translating it yields CASSFSGRTQYF.

This clonotype was picked up a small number of times. The gene calls are TRBV7-8 and TRBJ2-7; no reliable D call. This CDR3 spans 12 amino acids. The germline V and J ends were trimmed by 2 bases and 6 bases, with 8 bases remaining between them. Germline V CDR1 and CDR2: SGHVS, FQNEAQ. The DNA of the CDR3 is TGTGCCAGCAGCTTACGGCAACCCGAGCAGTACTTC. The encoded protein is CASSLRQPEQYF.

This clonotype came up many times. The V call is TRBV4-1, the J call TRBJ2-1; D is uncertain. V shed 1 base and J shed 0 bases, with 13 bases lying between them. CDR1 MGHRA and CDR2 YSYEKL come from the germline V gene. The CDR3 is made up of 17 amino acids. The CDR3 nucleotides are TGCGCCAGCAGCCAAGGGGCATGGCGGAGCTCCTACAATGAGCAGTTCTTC. This sequence encodes CASSQGAWRSSYNEQFF.

This clonotype came up a few times. The CDR3 region is CASSLEIAGVPEQFF. CDR3 DNA sequence: TGCGCCAGCAGCTTGGAGATAGCGGGAGTGCCTGAGCAGTTCTTC. The chain recombines TRBV5-1 with TRBJ2-1, with TRBD2 matching over 9 bases. CDR1 and CDR2 from the germline V gene are SGHRS and YFSETQ. The CDR3 totals 15 residues. Trimming removed 0 bases from V and 9 bases from J; junction bases left unmatched: 7.

The V gene is TRBV7-9, the J gene TRBJ1-5; D unresolved. This CDR3 is 12 amino acids long. V gave up 5 bases and J gave up 8 bases, with 10 bases separating them. The germline CDR1 and CDR2 sequences are SEHNR and FQNEAQ (reference sequence). The CDR3 loop reads CASSLGPEPQHF. DNA for the CDR3: TGTGCCAGCAGCCTCGGTCCGGAGCCCCAGCATTTT.

This rearrangement joins TRBV6-2 or TRBV6-3 to TRBJ1-1; possibly TRBD1 for D (6 bases). Trimming cost V 3 bases and J 1 base, with 15 bases left between them. This CDR3 is 16 amino acids long. Germline V lookup: CDR1 MNHEY, CDR2 SVGEGT. The CDR3 sequence: CASSYPHTGRNTEAFF. The CDR3 DNA follows: TGTGCCAGCAGTTATCCACATACAGGGCGGAACACTGAAGCTTTCTTT.

The chain couples TRBV6-2 or TRBV6-3 to TRBJ2-7; 10 bases agree with TRBD2. From germline, CDR1 is MNHEY and CDR2 SVGEGT. The CDR3 extends over 14 amino acids. Unmatched junction bases numbered 4, after V lost 6 bases and J lost 2 bases. Here the CDR3 DNA reads TGTGCCAGCAGCGGACTAGCGGAGACCTACGAGCAGTACTTC. Protein sequence: CASSGLAETYEQYF.

The CDR3 DNA reads as TGTGCCAGCAGCTCGGACCCCAGGGGGAACACCGGGGAGCTGTTTTTT. It specifies CASSSDPRGNTGELFF. The chain is built from TRBV7-2 and TRBJ2-2; TRBD1 might be the D (6 bases). The germline CDR1 and CDR2 sequences are SGHTA and FQGNSA. V was clipped by 4 bases and J by 1 base, with 13 bases between them. There are 16 residues in the CDR3.

The chain joins TRBV7-2 to TRBJ2-3, with 8 nucleotides matching TRBD2. CDR3 length equals 16 residues. Trimming took 5 bases from V and 0 from J; bases not matched to a gene: 7. The germline CDR1 and CDR2 sequences are SGHTA and FQGNSA. The CDR3 protein is CASSRFLAGSTDTQYF. The CDR3 DNA reads TGTGCCAGCAGCCGATTTTTAGCGGGAAGCACAGATACGCAGTATTTT. Full variable domain (outside the CDR3, taken from reference TRBV7-2 and TRBJ2-3): GAGVSQSPSNKVTEKGKDVELRCDPISGHTALYWYRQSLGQGLEFLIYFQGNSAPDKSGLPSDRFSAERTGGSVSTLTIQRTQQEDSAVYLCASSRFLAGSTDTQYFGPGTRLTVL.

V and J are TRBV3-1 and TRBJ2-7; D may be TRBD1 (6 bases). The ends were cut back, 0 bases at V and 3 bases at J, with 12 bases in the middle. CDR3 size: 15 residues. From germline, CDR1 is LGHDT and CDR2 YNNKEL (reference sequence). This chain's CDR3 is CASSQEFTGNYEQYF. CDR3 bases: TGTGCCAGCAGCCAAGAATTTACAGGGAACTACGAGCAGTACTTC.

The chain recombines TRBV18 with TRBJ2-7; TRBD2 is a possible D gene (5 bases). This CDR3 is 13 amino acids long. Trimming pared 8 bases from V and 4 bases from J, leaving 15 bases between. CDR1 is KGHSH and CDR2 is LQKENI in the germline V gene. The CDR3 protein is CASQDGRGYEQYF. The CDR3 DNA follows: TGTGCCAGCCAAGATGGGAGAGGATACGAGCAGTACTTC.

Only a few counts were recorded for this clonotype. The chain couples TRBV5-1 to TRBJ2-1; weak D call: TRBD2 (6 bases). Germline-derived CDR1 and CDR2 are SGHRS and YFSETQ. V lost 1 base, J lost 5 bases, and 19 bases lay in between. This CDR3 has 17 amino acids. DNA for the CDR3: TGCGCCAGCAGCTTGTGGGGCGGGACGGAGGACCACAATGAGCAGTTCTTC. Its translation: CASSLWGGTEDHNEQFF.

The rearrangement joins TRBV7-2 to TRBJ2-3; 9 positions agree with TRBD1. With V trimmed by 7 bases and J by 10 bases, 6 bases remained unmatched. This CDR3 is 12 amino acids long. Per the germline V gene, CDR1 is SGHTA and CDR2 is FQGNSA. The CDR3, as DNA: TGTGCCAGCAACATCGGGACAGGGCCGCAGTATTTT. Translation gives CASNIGTGPQYF.

This clonotype turned up a few times. The DNA of the CDR3 is TGTGCCAGCAGCTCGGGACAGAACTACGAGCAGTACTTC. Translating gives CASSSGQNYEQYF. The rearrangement links TRBV6-1 to TRBJ2-7; 7 nucleotides agree with TRBD1. CDR3 length equals 13 residues. V lost 6 bases, J lost 3 bases, and 5 bases stayed unmatched. Germline CDR1 reads MNHNS; CDR2 reads SASEGT.

The chain is built from TRBV12-3 or TRBV12-4 and TRBJ1-4; the match to TRBD1 covers 7 bases. V trimming: 5 bases; J trimming: 8 bases; junction bases outside the gene matches: 8. This CDR3 has 14 amino acids. For the CDR3, the DNA is TGTGCCAGCAGTGGGGACAGCAGAAGCGAAAAACTGTTTTTT. It codes for CASSGDSRSEKLFF.

This clonotype appeared a few times. The chain recombines TRBV15 with TRBJ2-7; D is uncertain. Germline CDR1 is LNHNV and CDR2 is YYDKDF (reference sequence). Trimming shortened V by 0 bases and J by 0 bases, and 3 bases separated the two germline ends. The CDR3 consists of 13 residues. Here the CDR3 reads CATSREVSYEQYF. CDR3 coding DNA: TGTGCCACCAGCAGAGAAGTCTCCTACGAGCAGTACTTC.

This chain connects TRBV12-3 or TRBV12-4 to TRBJ1-1, with TRBD1 matching over 8 bases. Germline trimming cut 6 bases from V and 0 bases from J; bases unmatched to any gene: 12. The CDR3 is made up of 17 amino acids. The CDR3 DNA sequence: TGTGCCAGCAGGCCCGGACAGGGCGAAGCCATGAACACTGAAGCTTTCTTT. It translates to CASRPGQGEAMNTEAFF.

This clonotype occurred a few times. The rearrangement joins TRBV2 to TRBJ2-3; 7 bases fit TRBD2. V lost 6 bases and J lost 1; bases outside the gene matches: 4. Germline V gives CDR1 SNHLY, CDR2 FYNNEI. The CDR3 consists of 14 residues. This CDR3 is CASRTSSRTDTQYF. The CDR3 DNA reads TGTGCCAGCAGGACTAGCTCTCGCACAGATACGCAGTATTTT.

The genes are TRBV5-6 and TRBJ1-5; D uncertain. CDR3 length: 15 amino acids. Germline V gene data show CDR1 as SGHDT and CDR2 as YYEEEE. Trimming removed 1 base from V and 1 base from J, with 9 bases in between. The CDR3 coding sequence is TGTGCCAGCAGCTTGTCGGGCAGAAGCAATCAGCCCCAGCATTTT. Amino acid sequence: CASSLSGRSNQPQHF.

This clonotype was counted between two and nine times. The chain is built from TRBV19 and TRBJ1-2, with no clear D. The CDR3 consists of 14 residues. The germline V and J ends were trimmed by 4 bases and 3 bases, with 12 bases remaining between them. Per germline, CDR1 LNHDA and CDR2 SQIVND (reference sequence). The CDR3 DNA reads TGTGCCAGTAGTAGGGGAGGTCTGGACTATGGCTACACCTTC. Translated: CASSRGGLDYGYTF.

The chain employs TRBV30 and TRBJ2-1; 11 bases map to TRBD1. Germline values: CDR1 GTSNPN, CDR2 SVGIG (reference sequence). The J segment lost 4 bases and the V segment lost 1 base, leaving 6 bases of the junction unmatched. CDR3 length: 16 amino acids. The CDR3 is CAWSALDRGLYNEQFF. Here the CDR3 DNA reads TGTGCCTGGAGTGCCCTGGACAGGGGGCTTTACAATGAGCAGTTCTTC.

This clonotype occurred many times. In DNA form, the CDR3 reads TGTGCCAGCAGTGCGGGGCAGATAAGCTCCTATAATTCACCCCTCCACTTT. Translation: CASSAGQISSYNSPLHF. The rearrangement joins TRBV12-3 or TRBV12-4 to TRBJ1-6; possibly TRBD1 for D (5 bases). V lost 5 bases, J lost 0 bases, and 14 bases lay in between. This CDR3 is built from 17 residues.

This clonotype was counted many times. This chain joins TRBV11-3 and TRBJ1-1; no firm D call. The CDR3 has 12 amino acids. Germline CDR1 is SGHNT and CDR2 is YENEEA. V dropped 3 bases and J dropped 3 bases, with 5 bases sitting between them. This chain's CDR3 is CASSFGDTEAFF. DNA of the CDR3: TGTGCCAGCAGCTTTGGGGACACTGAAGCTTTCTTT.

This clonotype has ten or more counts. The chain carries TRBV9 and TRBJ2-7; possible D gene TRBD2, 6 bases. Germline CDR1 is SGDLS and CDR2 is YYNGEE. Trimming took off 0 bases at V and 3 bases at J, with 10 bases between the two ends. This CDR3 has 14 residues. The CDR3 DNA follows: TGTGCCAGCAGCGTAGGGACTACCAACTACGAGCAGTACTTC. Translated, it gives CASSVGTTNYEQYF.

This clonotype occurred a few times. The V gene is TRBV7-9, the J gene TRBJ1-4, with 10 bases that match TRBD1. Germline CDR1 reads SEHNR; CDR2 reads FQNEAQ (reference sequence). After removal of 0 bases from V and 2 bases from J, the junction contained 6 bases not matched to a gene. This CDR3 has 18 amino acids. The CDR3 DNA reads TGTGCCAGCAGCTTAGCCGGGACAGGGGATATGACTAATGAAAAACTGTTTTTT. This codes for CASSLAGTGDMTNEKLFF. Variable domain in full (rest from reference TRBV7-9 and TRBJ1-4): DTGVSQNPRHKITKRGQNVTFRCDPISEHNRLYWYRQTLGQGPEFLTYFQNEAQLEKSRLLSDRFSAERPKGSFSTLEIQRTEQGDSAMYLCASSLAGTGDMTNEKLFFGSGTQLSVL.

This clonotype appeared many times. V gene TRBV20-1 combines with J gene TRBJ1-2, with TRBD1 identical over 8 bases. Germline values: CDR1 DFQATT, CDR2 SNEGSKA (reference sequence). The CDR3 runs to 12 residues. J gave up 7 bases and V 6 bases, and 7 bases lay outside the gene matches. CDR3 protein: CSASRGQGGYTF. As DNA, the CDR3 is TGCAGTGCGAGCAGGGGGCAGGGTGGCTACACCTTC.

The V gene is TRBV7-2, the J gene TRBJ1-3, with 10 positions matching TRBD1. This CDR3 has 17 residues. Per the germline V gene, CDR1 is SGHTA and CDR2 is FQGNSA. With V trimmed by 5 bases and J by 3 bases, 10 bases remained unmatched. CDR3 in amino acids: CASSHRQGAPLGNTIYF. In DNA form, the CDR3 reads TGTGCCAGCAGCCACCGACAGGGGGCGCCCCTTGGAAACACCATATATTTT.

The rearrangement links TRBV5-1 to TRBJ2-3; 9 positions agree with TRBD2. Looked up from germline, CDR1 is SGHRS and CDR2 is YFSETQ. The CDR3 has 17 amino acids. V lost 4 bases and J lost 6; bases outside the gene matches: 15. The chain's CDR3 is CASSPQWVASGEDTQYF. CDR3 sequence (DNA): TGCGCCAGCAGCCCTCAATGGGTGGCTAGCGGGGAGGATACGCAGTATTTT. The whole variable domain, remainder taken from reference TRBV5-1 and TRBJ2-3, is KAGVTQTPRYLIKTRGQQVTLSCSPISGHRSVSWYQQTPGQGLQFLFEYFSETQRNKGNFPGRFSGRQFSNSRSEMNVSTLELGDSALYLCASSPQWVASGEDTQYFGPGTRLTVL.

This clonotype was picked up a small number of times. The chain carries TRBV19 and TRBJ2-7; D possibly corresponds to TRBD2 (6 bases). Germline V gene lookup returns CDR1 LNHDA and CDR2 SQIVND (reference sequence). V gave up 2 bases and J gave up 0 bases, with 14 bases separating them. This CDR3 comprises 16 residues. CDR3 sequence reads: CASSIIGGASSYEQYF. CDR3 DNA sequence: TGTGCCAGTAGTATAATCGGAGGGGCTAGCTCCTACGAGCAGTACTTC. The full variable domain, rest sourced from reference TRBV19 and TRBJ2-7, is DGGITQSPKYLFRKEGQNVTLSCEQNLNHDAMYWYRQDPGQGLRLIYYSQIVNDFQKGDIAEGYSVSREKKESFPLTVTSAQKNPTAFYLCASSIIGGASSYEQYFGPGTRLTVT.